The T cell receptor (beta chain) under discussion was sequenced for a study of beta chain features in type 1 diabetes (dated by TCRdb to about 2018). With regard to the full study: Patients and healthy donors did not differ in mean age, gender distribution, total cell number or subset yield. A total of about 100,000,000 sorted cells were examined across all samples, and RNA yield correlated strongly with the number of cells per subset. The study compared the TCRB repertoires of sorted circulating CD4+ T cell subsets in recently diagnosed type 1 diabetes patients with those in matched healthy donors. Whereas all 30 or so donors provided naive and central memory subsets, regulatory and stem cell-like memory subsets were isolated from just 8 patients and about 8 healthy donors.

CDR1 and CDR2, looked up from the germline V gene (reference sequence), are LNHNV and YYDKDF. Trimming at the junction amounts to 0 bases on V and 5 bases on J, and the germline ends lie 11 bases apart. The CDR3 sequence holds 14 residues, the cysteine and phenylalanine included. The sequence is cut down to CDR3 DNA, 42 bases in frame from base 1. The entire amount of isolated RNA was reverse transcribed using the High Capacity cDNA Reverse Transcription Kit, so the sequenced TCRB transcripts were expressed ones. Deep immunoSEQ sequencing was performed on naive, central memory and regulatory T cell samples, with an average of around 3.5 million total reads per sample. After sorted cells were lysed in RLT buffer, RNA was extracted with DNase-treated RNeasy Micro or Mini kits, with the choice depending on cell number. To prevent cross-contamination, each cell subset was processed individually, whereas patient and healthy donor samples were processed jointly. The immunoSEQ multiplex PCR was used to amplify TCRB sequences from cDNA, yielding 87-bp fragments that span the CDR3 region. Sequencing of the amplicons was performed on the Illumina HiSeq platform. As for the authors' bioinformatics: PCR bias was corrected computationally using synthetic template baselines, and reads within Hamming distance 2 were collapsed, with unmergeable singletons discarded. By aligning reads against IMGT, V, D and J genes, CDR3 length, and insertions or deletions at six rearrangement sites were assigned. Within each subset, clonotype counts were normalized to the number of sorted cells before true diversity and Gini coefficients were calculated with the tcR R package. The overlap coefficient, calculated on TCRB nucleotide sequences, was used to measure repertoire sharing. Out-of-frame TCRB sequences from naive cells were analyzed to stand in for the pre-selection repertoire. In its TCRdb copy, this immuneACCESS table keeps in-frame sequences only and misses some clones. Where compared with another copy, unresolved V genes explain less than half of these, and the others have no known cause. V, J and clone size are those of that table, while D and trimming were read from the DNA. The sample contains hundreds of thousands of clones, over 12% of them found a single time. 0.035% to 0.045% of the sample is in the top ten clones.

Paper-wide results and their limitations: Naive, central memory and regulatory TCRB repertoires appeared more similar among patients than among healthy donors. Shorter templates might have been favored by PCR, but patient and control samples were amplified and corrected together, so both groups would have been affected equally by any skew. At VDJ recombination sites, type 1 diabetes patients had fewer insertions and more deleted nucleotides, which implies abnormalities in thymic rearrangement. Because small numbers of individuals were included in the HLA sub-analyses, any influence of HLA type on TCRB rearrangement was left unresolved. In all four CD4+ subsets, TCRB CDR3 length was moderately but significantly shorter in type 1 diabetes patients. Because cDNA was sequenced instead of genomic DNA, activated cells with high expression could be over-represented, although the groups did not differ in activation or CD3 levels.

This clone was recorded a few times. The antigen it binds to is not known. Nothing much larger sits one base from this clone, and base qualities are not available. From each donor, a single peripheral blood sample of about 100 mL on average was drawn into heparinised tubes. A BD FACSAria II and a panel including CD45RO, CCR7, CD25, CD127, CD95 and CD27 were used to sort naive, central memory, regulatory and stem cell-like memory CD4+ T cells. All sorted populations exceeded 95% purity. PBMCs were isolated immediately by Lymphoprep density gradient centrifugation and stained directly without culture. So that batch effects would be minimized, each experiment stained and sorted samples in pairs, pairing one healthy donor with one patient.

The chain is assembled from TRBV15 and TRBJ2-7; too little of a D gene remains to name it. Source material: naive CD4+ T cells from blood. The cell subset or site label, read with the paper, signifies: true naive CD4+ T cells. The TCR originated in a man younger than 30 with type 1 diabetes. The DNA is as follows: TGTGCCACCAGCAGAGATAAACCTGCCGACGAGCAGTACTTC. Its protein is CATSRDKPADEQYF.